The rows below give T cell receptor beta chains drawn from one sample of a study of PD-1 blockade in classical Hodgkin lymphoma. Method: immunoSEQ multiplex PCR; TCRdb's copy keeps in-frame clones and lacks some. The sample contains some 150,000 clones, about four fifths of which appear only once. The sequencing used peripheral blood mononuclear cells (PBMCs), collected before the second cycle of nivolumab. Source of these receptors: a human donor with classical Hodgkin lymphoma. Each CDR3 is given with its conserved first and last residue. Each record gives: D gene, V gene, J gene, clone size, CDR3 DNA, CDR3 protein. A D gene is named only where the DNA matches it firmly. Not all rows give a size; the values are once, few, many and, for expanded clones, a class.

D: TRBD1
V: TRBV4-2
J: TRBJ1-2
size: NA
DNA: TGTGCCAGCAGCCAAGAACGACAGGGGATTTGGTATGGTGGCTACACCTTC
CDR3: CASSQERQGIWYGGYTF

D: NA
V: TRBV6-5
J: TRBJ1-6
size: few
DNA: TGTGCCAGCAAGGGGCAGAGTAATTCACCCCTCCACTTT
CDR3: CASKGQSNSPLHF

D: NA
V: TRBV7-2
J: TRBJ2-1
size: NA
DNA: TGTGCCAGCAGCTTTAGAGGCGGGTTCTACAATGAGCAGTTCTTC
CDR3: CASSFRGGFYNEQFF

D: NA
V: TRBV11-1
J: TRBJ2-7
size: NA
DNA: TGTGCCAGCAGCCACCCGGGACCGGACGAGCAGTACTTC
CDR3: CASSHPGPDEQYF

D: NA
V: TRBV5-4
J: TRBJ1-1
size: few
DNA: TGTGCCAGCAGCTGGGACACTTCGAACACTGAAGCTTTCTTT
CDR3: CASSWDTSNTEAFF

D: TRBD1
V: TRBV12-5
J: TRBJ1-6
size: NA
DNA: TGTGCTAGTGGCGGCGGGACAGGGGGAAATTCACCCCTCCACTTT
CDR3: CASGGGTGGNSPLHF

D: NA
V: TRBV6-4
J: TRBJ2-6
size: NA
DNA: TGTGCCAGCAGTCCTACTACCTCTGGGGCCAACGTCCTGACTTTC
CDR3: CASSPTTSGANVLTF

D: TRBD1
V: TRBV6-5
J: TRBJ1-2
size: few
DNA: TGTGCCAGCAGTACAGGGGGCAAACCCTATGGCTACACCTTC
CDR3: CASSTGGKPYGYTF

D: NA
V: TRBV7-2
J: TRBJ1-2
size: few
DNA: TGTGCCAGCAGCCGTAACTATGGCTACACCTTC
CDR3: CASSRNYGYTF

D: NA
V: TRBV4-3
J: TRBJ1-4
size: NA
DNA: TGCGCCAGCAGCCAAAGGGGTAGGGCTAATGAAAAACTGTTTTTT
CDR3: CASSQRGRANEKLFF

D: NA
V: TRBV6-6
J: TRBJ2-3
size: NA
DNA: TGTGCCAGCAGTTCCCGGGACGAAGGTTCGCAGTATTTT
CDR3: CASSSRDEGSQYF

D: NA
V: TRBV6-5
J: TRBJ1-4
size: NA
DNA: TGTGCCAGCAGTTACTCGCGGGGATCTAATGAAAAACTGTTTTTT
CDR3: CASSYSRGSNEKLFF

D: NA
V: TRBV27
J: TRBJ1-1
size: NA
DNA: TGTGCCAGCAGGGGTAGGGAGGGGACTGAAGCTTTCTTT
CDR3: CASRGREGTEAFF

D: NA
V: TRBV4-3
J: TRBJ1-1
size: NA
DNA: TGCGCCAGCAGCCTCCAAAGGAACACTGAAGCTTTCTTT
CDR3: CASSLQRNTEAFF

D: NA
V: TRBV19
J: TRBJ2-4
size: NA
DNA: TGTGCCAGTAGTATGACAGGGAGGCAGGACATTCAGTACTTC
CDR3: CASSMTGRQDIQYF

D: TRBD1
V: TRBV6-5
J: TRBJ1-1
size: NA
DNA: TGTGCCAGCAGTTTTTGGACAGGGACTGAAGCTTTCTTT
CDR3: CASSFWTGTEAFF

D: NA
V: TRBV5-4
J: TRBJ2-5
size: NA
DNA: TGTGCCAGCAGCTACGGACATCAAGAGACCCAGTACTTC
CDR3: CASSYGHQETQYF

D: TRBD2
V: TRBV7-9
J: TRBJ2-1
size: NA
DNA: TGTGCCAGCAGCAAAAGTACGGGGGGGCGATACAATGAGCAGTTCTTC
CDR3: CASSKSTGGRYNEQFF

D: TRBD1
V: TRBV25-1
J: TRBJ2-1
size: NA
DNA: TGTGCCAGCACCAAGACAGGGTTAGACTACAATGAGCAGTTCTTC
CDR3: CASTKTGLDYNEQFF

D: TRBD1
V: TRBV10-3
J: TRBJ2-7
size: NA
DNA: TGTGCCATCCACGCCGGGACAGGGGCCTACGAGCAGTACTTC
CDR3: CAIHAGTGAYEQYF

D: TRBD2
V: TRBV5-4
J: TRBJ2-3
size: NA
DNA: TGTGCCAGCAGCTTGGCTTCTAGCGGGGGATTCACAGATACGCAGTATTTT
CDR3: CASSLASSGGFTDTQYF

D: NA
V: TRBV28
J: TRBJ2-7
size: NA
DNA: TGTGCCAGCAGTTTACGGTACGAGCAGTACTTC
CDR3: CASSLRYEQYF

D: NA
V: TRBV7-9
J: TRBJ2-7
size: NA
DNA: TGTGCCAGCAGTGCGGAGAACTCGTGGCTCCGCGAGCAGTACTTC
CDR3: CASSAENSWLREQYF

D: TRBD1
V: TRBV4-2
J: TRBJ2-7
size: NA
DNA: TGTGCCAGCAGCCAGATCGGACAGGGGGCGTACGAGCAGTACTTC
CDR3: CASSQIGQGAYEQYF

D: NA
V: TRBV28
J: TRBJ1-4
size: NA
DNA: TGTGCCAGCAGCTTGGGGGGGCATAATGAAAAACTGTTTTTT
CDR3: CASSLGGHNEKLFF

D: NA
V: TRBV6-5
J: TRBJ1-5
size: NA
DNA: TGTGCCAGCAGGTATCGGATCAATCAGCCCCAGCATTTT
CDR3: CASRYRINQPQHF

D: TRBD1
V: TRBV6-5
J: TRBJ2-7
size: NA
DNA: TGTGCCAGCAGTTACGCGACAGGGGGCATCTACGAGCAGTACTTC
CDR3: CASSYATGGIYEQYF

D: NA
V: TRBV6-1
J: TRBJ1-2
size: NA
DNA: TGTGCCAGCAGTGAGACGGCAGGGTATAACTATGGCTACACCTTC
CDR3: CASSETAGYNYGYTF

D: NA
V: TRBV9
J: TRBJ1-6
size: NA
DNA: TGTGCCAGCAGCCCGTCGGGAAGGGTTAATTCACCCCTCCACTTT
CDR3: CASSPSGRVNSPLHF

D: NA
V: TRBV6-5
J: TRBJ1-2
size: NA
DNA: TGTGCCAGCAGTTACAAGGGGGGAGGGAGCGGCTACACCTTC
CDR3: CASSYKGGGSGYTF

D: NA
V: TRBV6-1
J: TRBJ1-5
size: NA
DNA: TGTGCCACTCACACCCGCGGGCGACAGCAGCCCCAGCATTTT
CDR3: CATHTRGRQQPQHF

D: NA
V: TRBV18
J: TRBJ1-5
size: NA
DNA: TGTGCCAGCTCACCACCGGGGGATCAGCCCCAGCATTTT
CDR3: CASSPPGDQPQHF

D: NA
V: TRBV21-1
J: TRBJ2-5
size: NA
DNA: TGTGCCAGCAGCAAAGCCGGACTAGCGGGCACATTACAAGAGACCCAGTACTTC
CDR3: CASSKAGLAGTLQETQYF

D: TRBD2
V: TRBV7-9
J: TRBJ2-3
size: once
DNA: TGTGCCAGCAGCTTACTGATAGCGGGTGCTGATACGCAGTATTTT
CDR3: CASSLLIAGADTQYF

D: NA
V: TRBV29-1
J: TRBJ1-1
size: NA
DNA: TGCAGCGCTCCGGGACGGAAGAACACTGAAACTTTCTTT
CDR3: CSAPGRKNTETFF

D: NA
V: TRBV20-1
J: TRBJ2-1
size: few
DNA: TGCAGTGCTAGAGATCAGGGAGAGCAGTTCTTC
CDR3: CSARDQGEQFF

D: NA
V: TRBV6-6
J: TRBJ1-1
size: NA
DNA: TGTGCCAGCAGTTACGTCGTGAACACTGAAGCTTTCTTT
CDR3: CASSYVVNTEAFF

D: NA
V: TRBV6-6
J: TRBJ2-3
size: once
DNA: TGTGCCAGCAGTTACGCTCACGGGGATACGCAGTATTTT
CDR3: CASSYAHGDTQYF

D: NA
V: TRBV6-6
J: TRBJ1-1
size: NA
DNA: TGTGCCAGCAGTCGGTCGGAGGACACTGAAGCTTTCTTT
CDR3: CASSRSEDTEAFF

D: TRBD2
V: TRBV4-2
J: TRBJ2-1
size: once
DNA: TGTGCCAGCAGCCAGGGACTAGCGGGGATGCAGTTCTTC
CDR3: CASSQGLAGMQFF

D: NA
V: TRBV10-3
J: TRBJ2-1
size: few
DNA: TGTGCCATCAGTGAGGGTTGGGGAACGGCGGACAATGAGCAGTTCTTC
CDR3: CAISEGWGTADNEQFF

D: NA
V: TRBV12-5
J: TRBJ2-5
size: NA
DNA: TGTGCTAGTGGTTTGGACCTACTCGGGAAGACCCAGTACTTC
CDR3: CASGLDLLGKTQYF

D: NA
V: TRBV6-5
J: TRBJ2-7
size: NA
DNA: TGTGCCAGCAGTTCGGCAGGGGGGCCCTACGAGCAGTACTTC
CDR3: CASSSAGGPYEQYF

D: TRBD1
V: TRBV9
J: TRBJ2-3
size: NA
DNA: TGTGCCAGCAGCGCACAGGGGCTCATTGCAGATACGCAGTATTTT
CDR3: CASSAQGLIADTQYF

D: TRBD1
V: TRBV6-5
J: TRBJ1-2
size: NA
DNA: TGTGCCAGCAGTTACGCCGGACAGGGTGCCCTAGTGGGCTACACCTTC
CDR3: CASSYAGQGALVGYTF

D: TRBD1
V: TRBV15
J: TRBJ2-1
size: NA
DNA: TGTGCCACCACCAGGGGGCGCCTCTCTTACAATGAGCAGTTCTTC
CDR3: CATTRGRLSYNEQFF

D: NA
V: TRBV11-3
J: TRBJ2-7
size: NA
DNA: TGTGCCAGCAGCTTCCTCGGACCCTACGAGCAGTACTTC
CDR3: CASSFLGPYEQYF

D: NA
V: TRBV6-5
J: TRBJ2-7
size: NA
DNA: TGTGCCAGCAGGTCTTACGAGCAGTACTTC
CDR3: CASRSYEQYF

D: NA
V: TRBV6-6
J: TRBJ1-2
size: NA
DNA: TGTGCCAGCAGTTTTCGACAGGACTATGGCTACACCTTC
CDR3: CASSFRQDYGYTF

D: NA
V: TRBV27
J: TRBJ1-2
size: NA
DNA: TGTGCCAGCAGTTTATCCGACAGGAACTATGGCTACACCTTC
CDR3: CASSLSDRNYGYTF

D: TRBD1
V: TRBV5-1
J: TRBJ1-4
size: once
DNA: TGCGCCAGCAGCAAAGGGACAGGGGGATATGCAACTAATGAAAAACTGTTTTTT
CDR3: CASSKGTGGYATNEKLFF

D: TRBD2
V: TRBV6-1
J: TRBJ2-5
size: NA
DNA: TGTGCCAGCAGTAGCGGGGGGTACCAAGAGACCCAGTACTTC
CDR3: CASSSGGYQETQYF